The 8 T cell receptor beta chains below were found in one sample sequenced in a study of T cell clonality in common variable immunodeficiency. Profiling relied on immunoSEQ multiplex PCR, and the TCRdb table lists in-frame clones only, not all of them. The specimen has around 50,000 clones, none found just once. Sequenced material: peripheral blood mononuclear cells. The receptor set was obtained from a person aged 18 to 75 in good health.

This clone was counted a few times. Read sequence stops 3 residues before the CDR3 end, and the germline J gene provides the missing end. The genes are TRBV27 and TRBJ2-7, with a possible D match to TRBD1 (5 bases). From germline, CDR1 is MNHEY and CDR2 SMNVEV (reference sequence). The CDR3 has 14 amino acids. Trimming shortened V by 1 base and J by 5 bases, and 12 bases separated the two germline ends. CDR3 region: CASSLWQGIDEQYF. Partial CDR3 DNA: TGTGCCAGCAGTTTATGGCAGGGAATCGACGAG.

In its sample, this clone was seen many times. The CDR3 is cut off 3 residues early in the read; its end comes from the germline J gene. The chain combines TRBV29-1 with TRBJ1-5, with D maybe TRBD1 (6 bases). V was pared by 5 bases and J by 2 bases, with 13 bases between. In germline, CDR1 is SQVTM, CDR2 ANQGSEA. The CDR3 length is 14 residues. This CDR3 is CSVKQGGGNQPQHF. The CDR3 bases that were read are TGCAGCGTTAAACAGGGAGGTGGCAATCAGCCC.

Note on this clone: The CDR3 end lies 3 residues beyond the end of the read and is filled in from the germline J gene. The chain carries TRBV18 and TRBJ2-5; TRBD1 agrees at 7 bases. V shed 0 bases, J shed 5 bases, and the junction held 6 bases outside the gene matches. From germline, CDR1 is KGHSH and CDR2 LQKENI. The CDR3 spans 15 residues. The chain's CDR3 is CASSPPGQRGETQYF. The CDR3 bases that were read are TGTGCCAGCTCACCACCGGGACAGAGAGGGGAGACC.

This clone was counted many times. Sequencing ends 3 residues short of the CDR3 end; the germline J gene provides the rest. The chain links TRBV5-4 to TRBJ2-3; D is possibly TRBD1 (5 bases). This CDR3 is built from 14 residues. V dropped 0 bases and J dropped 5 bases, with 10 bases sitting between them. Germline V gives CDR1 SGHNT, CDR2 YYREEE (reference sequence). CDR3 sequence: CASSLGLGEDTQYF. CDR3 DNA (partial): TGTGCCAGCAGCTTGGGGTTAGGGGAAGATACG.

This clone was detected many times. The read falls 3 residues short of the CDR3 end, and the missing part is taken from the germline J gene. The chain joins TRBV6-2 or TRBV6-3 to TRBJ2-2; 9 bases line up with TRBD1. Germline values: CDR1 MNHEY, CDR2 SVGEGT. This CDR3 has 14 residues. The V gene end was trimmed by 6 bases and the J gene end by 4 bases; junction bases not matched to a gene: 3. Incomplete CDR3 DNA: TGTGCCAGCAGACCGACAGGGGGCACCGGGGAG. Residues: CASRPTGGTGE. The complete CDR3 sequence is CASRPTGGTGELFF.

This clone was counted at least ten times. The CDR3 extends 3 residues past the end of the read, so its final part is completed from the germline J gene. This chain links TRBV12-3 or TRBV12-4 with TRBJ2-5, with TRBD2 matching 9 bases. This CDR3 contains 15 residues. The V and J ends lost 7 bases and 0 bases, in that order; junction bases with no gene match: 6. The CDR3 DNA, read in part, is TGTGCCAGCAAATCGGAGCGGGGGGACCAAGAGACC. Its protein is CASKSERGDQET. The complete CDR3 reads CASKSERGDQETQYF.

At least ten counts were recorded for this clone. Read data end 3 residues before the CDR3 end; the end is taken from the germline J gene. The gene calls are TRBV20-1 and TRBJ2-5; 10 nucleotides match TRBD2. The CDR3 has 16 amino acids. The junction had 9 bases not matched to a gene; V was cut back by 0 bases and J by 5 bases. CDR1 DFQATT and CDR2 SNEGSKA come from the germline V gene (reference sequence). CDR3 region: CSAREAAGGQVETQYF. The CDR3 DNA, read in part, is TGCAGTGCTAGAGAAGCAGCGGGGGGGCAGGTTGAGACC.

Many counts were recorded for this clone. The DNA ends 3 residues before the CDR3 does, and the rest of the CDR3 is filled in from the germline J gene. The V call is TRBV12-3 or TRBV12-4, the J call TRBJ2-3; 7 nucleotides match TRBD2. The CDR3 sequence is 13 residues long. The sequenced part of the CDR3 DNA is TGTGCCAGCAGTGGGAGGGGACTCCTAACG. This encodes CASSGRGLLT. The CDR3 in full is CASSGRGLLTQYF.